Below are 25 T cell receptor beta chains sequenced from a single sample in a study of cytomegalovirus exposure and HLA in healthy donors. PCR involved 60 Vbeta and 13 Jbeta primers. The table came from immunoSEQ multiplex PCR; TCRdb's copy has only in-frame clones and leaves some out. Of 150,000 or so clones listed, 73% are singletons. The sequenced sample consisted of PBMCs. These receptors originate from a woman aged 18 to 35 in good health and CMV-seronegative.

The V call is TRBV28, the J call TRBJ1-4; D gene uncertain. V lost 4 bases and J lost 8, with 8 bases in between. The CDR3 sequence is 12 residues long. The germline gives CDR1 MDHEN, CDR2 SYDVKM. CDR3 region: CASSSEREKLFF. CDR3 coding DNA: TGTGCCAGCAGTTCAGAGCGAGAAAAACTGTTTTTT.

The rearrangement uses TRBV6-4 and TRBJ2-1, with 10 nucleotides matching TRBD2. CDR3 size: 16 residues. Trimming took 0 bases from V and 9 from J; bases not matched to a gene: 8. Germline V gene lookup returns CDR1 MRHNA and CDR2 SNTAGT. The CDR3 is CASSDSGTSESGEQFF. In DNA form, the CDR3 reads TGTGCCAGCAGTGACTCCGGGACTAGCGAAAGTGGTGAGCAGTTCTTC.

The chain recombines TRBV6-5 with TRBJ2-7, with 7 bases identical to TRBD1. In germline, CDR1 is MNHEY, CDR2 SVGAGI. This CDR3 is built from 14 residues. V trimming: 6 bases; J trimming: 3 bases; junction bases outside the gene matches: 8. The CDR3 DNA is TGTGCCAGCAGCGAGACGGGACAGCGCTACGAGCAGTACTTC. Protein product: CASSETGQRYEQYF.

J is TRBJ1-3 and V is TRBV5-4, with D unclear. CDR1 is SGHNT and CDR2 is YYREEE in the germline V gene (reference sequence). The V gene lost 1 base and the J gene lost 4 bases, with 6 bases spanning the gap. The CDR3 is 13 amino acids. The CDR3 reads CASSLTDGNTIYF. For the CDR3, the DNA is TGTGCCAGCAGCTTGACAGACGGAAACACCATATATTTT.

The genes are TRBV30 and TRBJ1-5; D might be TRBD1 (6 bases). V was cut by 0 bases and J by 6 bases, with 24 bases left in between. The CDR3 has 18 residues. The germline V gene encodes CDR1 GTSNPN and CDR2 SVGIG (reference sequence). Written as DNA, the CDR3 is TGTGCCTGGAGTGTAATGGGGGCAGGATGGCGGCTGGGTCAGCCCCAGCATTTT. Amino acid sequence: CAWSVMGAGWRLGQPQHF.

The chain couples TRBV21-1 to TRBJ2-1; TRBD2 is the table's D call, not checked against the DNA. TRBV21-1 is a listed pseudogene. The CDR3 is 12 amino acids. CDR3 in amino acids: CASSKTSAKGFF. DNA for the CDR3: TGTGCCAGCAGCAAGACTAGCGCAAAAGGGTTCTTC.

The V and J genes are TRBV7-3 and TRBJ1-1; D may be TRBD1 (6 bases). The CDR3 consists of 14 residues. The V gene's germline CDR1 is SGHTA and CDR2 FQGTGA. V gave up 5 bases and J gave up 5 bases, with 15 bases separating them. CDR3 residues: CASSVSGDLTEAFF. The DNA for the CDR3 is TGTGCCAGCAGCGTTTCAGGGGATTTAACTGAAGCTTTCTTT.

J is TRBJ2-5 and V is TRBV2; a possible D gene is TRBD1 (5 bases). Germline V gene sequence: CDR1 SNHLY, CDR2 FYNNEI. The V end lost 4 bases, the J end lost 3 bases, and 9 bases lay between the germline ends. This CDR3 has 13 residues. Here the CDR3 reads CASSVDTKETQYF. The CDR3 DNA sequence: TGTGCCAGCAGTGTGGACACGAAAGAGACCCAGTACTTC. The whole variable domain, remainder taken from reference TRBV2 and TRBJ2-5, is EPEVTQTPSHQVTQMGQEVILRCVPISNHLYFYWYRQILGQKVEFLVSFYNNEISEKSEIFDDQFSVERPDGSNFTLKIRSTKLEDSAMYFCASSVDTKETQYFGPGTRLLVL.

The chain links TRBV2 to TRBJ1-4, with TRBD1 as a possible D gene (5 bases). The CDR3 covers 14 residues. CDR1 is SNHLY and CDR2 is FYNNEI in the germline V gene. V was shortened by 4 bases and J by 11 bases, with 17 bases between the two germline ends. CDR3 loop: CASSVAGGRGKLFF. Written as DNA, the CDR3 is TGTGCCAGCAGTGTGGCAGGCGGACGGGGGAAACTGTTTTTT.

The V call is TRBV13, the J call TRBJ1-2, with no clear D. Trimming removed 4 bases at V and 3 bases at J, with 15 bases between. CDR1 PRHDT and CDR2 FYEKMQ come from the germline V gene (reference sequence). The CDR3 covers 15 residues. The CDR3 DNA sequence: TGTGCCAGCAGCTATGGCCTTTACGCGGACTATGGCTACACCTTC. This encodes CASSYGLYADYGYTF. The full variable domain, completed using reference TRBV13 and TRBJ1-2, is AAGVIQSPRHLIKEKRETATLKCYPIPRHDTVYWYQQGPGQDPQFLISFYEKMQSDKGSIPDRFSAQQFSDYHSELNMSSLELGDSALYFCASSYGLYADYGYTFGSGTRLTVV.

V gene TRBV11-2 combines with J gene TRBJ2-7, with 11 bases fitting TRBD2. With V trimmed by 5 bases and J by 7 bases, 7 bases remained unmatched. Germline assignment: CDR1 SGHAT and CDR2 FQNNGV. The CDR3 has 14 amino acids. The CDR3 DNA reads TGTGCCAGCAGCCCCACTAGCGGGAGAGGTGAGCAGTACGTC. As protein: CASSPTSGRGEQYV.

This chain uses TRBV6-1 with TRBJ2-2; D may be TRBD1 (6 bases). Trimming took 7 bases from V and 4 from J, leaving 13 bases between them. Germline CDR1 reads MNHNS; CDR2 reads SASEGT. CDR3 length: 14 amino acids. The CDR3 DNA reads as TGTGCCAGCACCTGGGACACCTCCACCGGGGAGCTGTTTTTT. Translated, it gives CASTWDTSTGELFF.

The chain couples TRBV5-8 to TRBJ2-7; D unresolved. V was pared by 3 bases and J by 3 bases, with 4 bases between. CDR1 and CDR2 from the germline V gene are SGHTS and YDEGEE. The CDR3 has 11 amino acids. The CDR3 spells CASSSFYEQYF. The CDR3 DNA follows: TGTGCCAGCAGCTCCTTCTACGAGCAGTACTTC.

This chain joins TRBV6-1 and TRBJ2-6; 7 positions match TRBD1. V lost 4 bases and J lost 0; bases outside the gene matches: 6. The CDR3 covers 17 residues. Germline CDR1 and CDR2: MNHNS and SASEGT. The CDR3 region is CASSVAQGFSGANVLTF. CDR3 bases: TGTGCCAGCAGTGTGGCACAGGGGTTCTCTGGGGCCAACGTCCTGACTTTC.

The J gene is TRBJ1-1, the V gene TRBV7-9, with D hard to call. The CDR3 covers 11 residues. CDR1 is SEHNR, CDR2 FQNEAQ, per germline (reference sequence). Trimming stripped 5 bases from V and 8 bases from J, with 9 bases between. The CDR3 reads CASSEEPEAFF. The CDR3 bases are TGTGCCAGCAGCGAGGAGCCCGAAGCTTTCTTT.

This chain joins TRBV7-2 and TRBJ2-3; D perhaps matches TRBD2 (6 bases). Per the germline V gene, CDR1 is SGHTA and CDR2 is FQGNSA. CDR3 size: 12 residues. Trimming left V 6 bases short and J 6 bases short, with 10 bases between. The CDR3 here is CASSTGGDTQYF. CDR3 in DNA: TGTGCCAGCAGTACCGGAGGGGATACGCAGTATTTT.

Concerning this clone: A junction end diverges from the germline sequence, so it may reflect a read error. Other DNA variants within this sample encode the same CDR3. The chain links TRBV27 to TRBJ2-5, with TRBD2 matching 10 bases. The CDR3 totals 15 residues. Looked up from germline, CDR1 is MNHEY and CDR2 is SMNVEV (reference sequence). CDR3 coding DNA: TGTGCCAGCAGTTTGAAACTAGCGGGGATGGAGACCCAATACTTC. Amino acids: CASSLKLAGMETQYF.

The chain combines TRBV27 with TRBJ2-5, with TRBD1 identical over 11 bases. Germline V gene sequence: CDR1 MNHEY, CDR2 SMNVEV (reference sequence). There are 15 residues in the CDR3. V dropped 5 bases and J dropped 5; count of bases not matched to a gene: 7. Written as DNA, the CDR3 is TGTGCCAGCAGTCCTTGGGACAGGGGGTGGGAGACCCAGTACTTC. Its translation: CASSPWDRGWETQYF.

This clone came up once. The chain is built from TRBV7-8 and TRBJ1-3; D is unresolved. Germline CDR1 SGHVS, CDR2 FQNEAQ. V gave up 1 base and J gave up 2 bases, with 6 bases separating them. This CDR3 is built from 14 residues. CDR3 loop: CASSLGSPGNTIYF. Written as DNA, the CDR3 is TGTGCCAGCAGCTTAGGGAGTCCTGGAAACACCATATATTTT. The variable domain in full, completed from reference TRBV7-8 and TRBJ1-3, reads GAGVSQSPRYKVAKRGQDVALRCDPISGHVSLFWYQQALGQGPEFLTYFQNEAQLDKSGLPSDRFFAERPEGSVSTLKIQRTQQEDSAVYLCASSLGSPGNTIYFGEGSWLTVV.

The genes are TRBV4-3 and TRBJ2-3; 9 nucleotides line up with TRBD2. The CDR3 runs 18 residues. Germline V gene lookup returns CDR1 LGHNA and CDR2 YSLEER. The V segment lost 1 base and the J segment 4 bases; nucleotides outside the gene matches: 12. Written as DNA, the CDR3 is TGCGCCAGCAGCCAAGGGCCGCTGGCGGGAGGGGCCGCAGATACGCAGTATTTT. Amino acids: CASSQGPLAGGAADTQYF.

The chain carries TRBV10-3 and TRBJ1-5; 11 bases are a match to TRBD1. This CDR3 region has 18 residues. Per germline, CDR1 ENHRY and CDR2 SYGVKD. J lost 7 bases, V lost 6 bases, and 17 bases had no gene match. The CDR3 region is CAISETDRGLLVEQPQHF. The CDR3 DNA is TGTGCCATCAGCGAAACGGACAGGGGGCTACTTGTTGAACAGCCCCAGCATTTT.

This clone showed up just once. The gene calls are TRBV7-9 and TRBJ2-2, with D possibly TRBD1 on 5 matching bases. The V gene's germline CDR1 is SEHNR and CDR2 FQNEAQ (reference sequence). The CDR3 contains 15 residues. The ends were cut back, 3 bases at V and 5 bases at J, with 13 bases in the middle. The CDR3 sequence is CASSFRRGATGELFF. The CDR3 nucleotides read TGTGCCAGCAGCTTTAGAAGGGGCGCGACCGGGGAGCTGTTTTTT. Filled out from reference TRBV7-9 and TRBJ2-2, the complete variable domain reads DTGVSQNPRHKITKRGQNVTFRCDPISEHNRLYWYRQTLGQGPEFLTYFQNEAQLEKSRLLSDRFSAERPKGSFSTLEIQRTEQGDSAMYLCASSFRRGATGELFFGEGSRLTVL.

The chain links TRBV9 to TRBJ2-2; a possible D gene is TRBD2 (5 bases). CDR3 size: 15 residues. Germline V gene lookup returns CDR1 SGDLS and CDR2 YYNGEE. Trimming removed 0 bases from V and 7 bases from J, with 13 bases in between. The CDR3 spells CASSVDGEAIGELFF. CDR3 sequence (DNA): TGTGCCAGCAGCGTAGACGGGGAAGCGATCGGGGAGCTGTTTTTT.

The V call is TRBV28, the J call TRBJ2-1; TRBD2 aligns across 11 bases. Germline CDR1 reads MDHEN; CDR2 reads SYDVKM. V shed 7 bases and J 7 bases; nucleotides not matched to a gene: 9. This CDR3 has 15 residues. CDR3 region: CASKHSGGAENEQFF. The CDR3 DNA reads as TGTGCCAGCAAACATAGCGGGGGGGCCGAGAATGAGCAGTTCTTC.

V and J are TRBV9 and TRBJ2-1; TRBD2 matches 13 bases. Germline CDR1 SGDLS, CDR2 YYNGEE. The CDR3 totals 17 residues. V lost 0 bases to trimming and J lost 2 bases; unmatched junction nucleotides: 2. CDR3 protein: CASSVGLAGGTYNEQFF. The CDR3 DNA sequence: TGTGCCAGCAGCGTAGGACTAGCGGGGGGTACCTACAATGAGCAGTTCTTC.